This TCR beta chain was found in a study of T cells after yellow fever vaccination. Study findings and constraints: Repertoires sorted by FACS could include abundant clonotypes that are contaminants from the bulk population. Some clonotypes were seen in both the CD4 and the CD8 compartments. These made up a small share and likely arose from convergent recombination. Weaker overall was a secondary response that nonetheless peaked faster, on day 5 versus 15.

Concerning this clonotype: The antigen is undetermined.

The junction had 8 bases not matched to a gene; V was cut back by 4 bases and J by 6 bases. CDR1 and CDR2 from the germline V gene are MNHEY and SVGAGI. This CDR3 has 15 amino acids. Template switching by 5'RACE produced TCR cDNA, adding a universal primer site and UMIs. TCRdb re-derived calls from the 5' RACE reads in MiXCR, one entry per CDR3 protein. The sample gives a few hundred thousand distinct CDR3 sequences, roughly 4.3% of which show up once; around 23% is in the top ten. The rearrangement links TRBV6-5 to TRBJ2-1; 8 nucleotides match TRBD2. The origin of this receptor is a man aged 18 to 29 who received the YFV17D yellow fever vaccine. The material sequenced was PBMCs, taken 5 days after the yellow fever booster vaccination. In DNA form, the CDR3 reads TGTGCCAGCAGTTTCAGCGGGGGCCTTCGCAATGAGCAGTTCTTC. As protein: CASSFSGGLRNEQFF.